This record looks at one T cell receptor (beta chain) sequence and its context. This clone was found a few times. Its binding antigen is unknown. Base qualities are not provided; no much larger clone lies one nucleotide away. TCRbeta CDR3 regions were amplified from genomic DNA by means of the immunoSEQ Assay, a bias-controlled multiplex PCR. In the original analysis: The number of nucleated cells in each sample was estimated from the amplification of reference gene primers within the assay. To quantify the absolute abundance of each unique TCRbeta CDR3 rearrangement, sequence reads were collapsed and filtered. For each sample, productive Simpson clonality was calculated by taking the square root of Simpson's diversity index across productive rearrangements. TCRdb provides this immuneACCESS table in a form limited to in-frame rearrangements. Some clones are lacking; in checked studies, under half of them reflect an unresolved V gene, and why the rest are absent is not known. From that table come the V and J calls and clone size; the DNA was used to work out D and trimming. Recorded for this sample are a few hundred thousand clones; less than 90% of them occurred a single time. About 5.4% of the sample is held by the ten biggest clonotypes.

The record originates from a study of blood T cell repertoires in COVID-19 (dated by TCRdb to about 2020). About the investigation overall: Collaborator samples came from the United States, Italy and Spain and covered acute and convalescent phases of COVID-19. Nearly every sample came with metadata listing a de-identified subject ID, COVID-19 status, age in years and sex. The repertoires were released in a freely available public database intended as a resource for research on the immune response to SARS-CoV-2. The samples were drawn from two sources: the first 160 participants of the ongoing ImmuneRACE study, and 1,200 or so subjects contributed by 6 global collaborators. The prospective study material was composed of cDNA or gDNA derived from T cells, B-cell-depleted T cells, or PBMCs. Where available, HLA class I and class II types were obtained from metadata supplied by the sample provider rather than from assay-based typing. The dataset comprised deeply sampled blood TCRbeta repertoires from subjects exposed to, actively infected with, or recovered from COVID-19.

Looking up the germline V gene (reference sequence) yields CDR1 LGHDT and CDR2 YNNKEL. Trimming removed 4 bases from V and 2 bases from J, leaving 11 bases between the germline ends. From cysteine to phenylalanine, the CDR3 is 14 amino acids long. Only the CDR3 DNA is retained, 42 bases long and in frame from the first base. Participants in the prospective study were enrolled through a virtual design, were aged about 18 to 100 years, and lived in roughly 24 United States geographic areas. In the prospective study, participants were assigned to cohorts based on the clinical history participants reported in a screening survey and a study questionnaire. Recovered participants in ImmuneRACE Cohort 3 were defined as having two consecutive negative NP/OP PCR tests, clearance from a healthcare professional, or resolution of symptoms. In the prospective study, whole blood, serum and a nasopharyngeal or oropharyngeal swab were collected from each participant by mobile phlebotomists. Prospective study participants could optionally give additional blood draws and questionnaires over an approximately two-month period. Before DNA extraction, blood samples from the prospective study were shipped at room temperature or frozen.

What the study reported, not specific to this receptor: Clinical and demographic metadata were provided uncurated, with the amount varying by source and participant.

This receptor chain uses TRBV3-1 (or the pseudogene TRBV3-2) and TRBJ1-2, with no confidently assigned D gene. This TCR was sampled from a woman in her forties or fifties who had recovered from COVID-19. The source material was PBMCs or T cells enriched from blood (not recorded which). The sequenced DNA is TGTGCCAGCAGCCTTTACGGCAGGAACTATGGCTACACCTTC. It translates as CASSLYGRNYGYTF.